A single sample gave rise to the 9 T cell receptor beta chains below, sequenced in a study of T cell responses to AZD1222 COVID-19 vaccine (dated by TCRdb to the early 2020s). The protocol used for the library was the immunoSEQ multiplex PCR assay. Not all clones reach the TCRdb copy of this immuneACCESS table, which keeps in-frame sequences only. Checked studies attribute under half of the gap to unresolved V genes and leave the rest unexplained. In all, the sample holds 90,000 to 150,000 clones, and approximately 90% of those were seen once. The ten largest clonotypes hold 2.4% of the sample. According to the study, the label for this sample's time point signals: baseline before first vaccination. This sample comprised peripheral blood, obtained on day 0 of AZD1222 vaccination. The receptors here all came from an adult in good health.

A single count supports this clone. V and J are TRBV29-1 and TRBJ2-7, with 10 bases fitting TRBD2. V shed 7 bases, J shed 3 bases, and the junction held 6 bases outside the gene matches. The CDR3 loop spans 13 amino acids. The V gene's germline CDR1 is SQVTM and CDR2 ANQGSEA. CDR3 region: CSAGTSEIYEQYF. The CDR3 bases are TGCAGCGCTGGGACTAGCGAGATCTACGAGCAGTACTTC.

This chain joins TRBV5-1 and TRBJ2-1, with D unclear. V lost 4 bases, J lost 6 bases, and 17 bases lay in between. The germline V gene encodes CDR1 SGHRS and CDR2 YFSETQ. This CDR3 has 15 residues. The CDR3 loop reads CASSPPDWTGNEQFF. The CDR3 nucleotides are TGCGCCAGCAGCCCGCCCGATTGGACCGGCAATGAGCAGTTCTTC.

The chain carries TRBV19 and TRBJ1-4; a possible D gene is TRBD1 (6 bases). This CDR3 spans 15 amino acids. V dropped 2 bases and J dropped 7 bases, with 14 bases sitting between them. Germline V gene data show CDR1 as LNHDA and CDR2 as SQIVND (reference sequence). DNA of the CDR3: TGTGCCAGTAGTATATTCACAGGGCCAAGTGAAAAACTGTTTTTT. This sequence encodes CASSIFTGPSEKLFF.

This clone was counted between two and nine times. The rearrangement uses TRBV28 and TRBJ2-2, with 7 bases fitting TRBD1. The CDR3 totals 16 residues. Losses at the gene ends were 5 bases for V and 6 bases for J; bases not matched to a gene: 12. CDR1 is MDHEN, CDR2 SYDVKM, per germline. CDR3 sequence: CASSSWTGDGAGELFF. The CDR3 DNA sequence: TGTGCCAGCAGTAGCTGGACAGGAGACGGGGCCGGGGAGCTGTTTTTT.

The chain employs TRBV29-1 and TRBJ2-7; TRBD1 agrees at 8 bases. The CDR3 consists of 13 residues. The trim removed 3 bases at V and 5 bases at J, leaving 6 bases unmatched. CDR1 SQVTM and CDR2 ANQGSEA come from the germline V gene. The CDR3 nucleotides read TGCAGCGTTGAGGACAGGGCGCCCAACGAGCAGTACTTC. Its protein product is CSVEDRAPNEQYF.

The chain links TRBV10-3 to TRBJ1-2; D gene ambiguous. The CDR3 extends over 11 amino acids. Deletions cut 4 bases from V and 10 bases from J, with 10 bases between. The V gene's germline CDR1 is ENHRY and CDR2 SYGVKD. CDR3 region: CAISVGLNYTF. The CDR3 nucleotides read TGTGCCATCAGTGTGGGTCTAAACTACACCTTC.

The chain carries TRBV14 and TRBJ2-2; D remains unclear. Germline loops: CDR1 SGHDN, CDR2 FVKESK. V lost 4 bases, J lost 0 bases, and 6 bases lay in between. CDR3 length equals 14 residues. CDR3 in DNA: TGTGCCAGCAGCCGAAAAACGAACACCGGGGAGCTGTTTTTT. This gives the protein CASSRKTNTGELFF.

V is TRBV20-1 and J is TRBJ2-2, with D uncertain. The CDR3 has 11 residues. Germline V gives CDR1 DFQATT, CDR2 SNEGSKA (reference sequence). Deletions cut 2 bases from V and 7 bases from J, with 5 bases between. The DNA of the CDR3 is TGCAGTGCTAGACGACGCGGGGAGCTGTTTTTT. Amino acids: CSARRRGELFF.

The CDR3 region is CASSLAVPNTEAFF. The CDR3 nucleotides are TGCGCCAGCAGCTTGGCAGTCCCGAACACTGAAGCTTTCTTT. V is TRBV5-1 and J is TRBJ1-1; no definite D call. The germline CDR1 and CDR2 sequences are SGHRS and YFSETQ. The CDR3 has 14 residues. V was shortened by 0 bases and J by 1 base, with 7 bases between the two germline ends.